This is a list of T cell receptor beta chains from one sample in a study of PD-1 blockade in classical Hodgkin lymphoma. TCRdb's table, derived via immunoSEQ multiplex PCR, lists solely in-frame clones and lacks some. The sample lists roughly 61,000 clones; more than 80% were seen once. The sequenced sample was peripheral blood mononuclear cells (PBMCs), obtained at baseline. These receptors came from a human donor with classical Hodgkin lymphoma. The CDR3 runs from the conserved cysteine through the conserved F or W. A D gene is named only where the DNA matches it firmly. Not all rows give a size; the values are once, few, many and, for expanded clones, a class.

clone size: NA
V gene: TRBV2
J gene: TRBJ1-4
D gene: NA
CDR3 DNA: TGTGCCAGCAGTTGGACATATTATGAAAAACTGTTTTTT
CDR3 protein: CASSWTYYEKLFF

clone size: NA
V gene: TRBV18
J gene: TRBJ2-7
D gene: NA
CDR3 DNA: TGTGCCAGCTCACAGGACAGTGTCGACGAGCAGTACTTC
CDR3 protein: CASSQDSVDEQYF

clone size: NA
V gene: TRBV10-2
J gene: TRBJ1-2
D gene: TRBD1
CDR3 DNA: TGCGCCAGCAGTGAGGGGGGACAGCACTATGGCTACACCTTC
CDR3 protein: CASSEGGQHYGYTF

clone size: NA
V gene: TRBV5-6
J gene: TRBJ1-5
D gene: NA
CDR3 DNA: TGTGCCAGCAGCTTTAACGGGCAGCCCCAGCATTTT
CDR3 protein: CASSFNGQPQHF

clone size: NA
V gene: TRBV5-6
J gene: TRBJ2-7
D gene: NA
CDR3 DNA: TGTGCCAGCAGCTCGGCCCTAGCCTACGAGCAGTACTTC
CDR3 protein: CASSSALAYEQYF

clone size: once
V gene: TRBV6-6
J gene: TRBJ1-2
D gene: NA
CDR3 DNA: TGTGCCAGCAGTTACTCCGGGGGAGGGCATAACTATGGCTACACCTTC
CDR3 protein: CASSYSGGGHNYGYTF

clone size: NA
V gene: TRBV6-5
J gene: TRBJ1-2
D gene: NA
CDR3 DNA: TGTGCCAGCAGTTACCCGGGGGGCAGAGGCTACACCTTC
CDR3 protein: CASSYPGGRGYTF

clone size: NA
V gene: TRBV5-1
J gene: TRBJ2-7
D gene: NA
CDR3 DNA: TGCGCCAGCAGCGAAACAGGGGAGGGGACTCTCTCCTACGAGCAGTACTTC
CDR3 protein: CASSETGEGTLSYEQYF

clone size: NA
V gene: TRBV7-9
J gene: TRBJ1-2
D gene: TRBD1
CDR3 DNA: TGTGCCAGCAGCGAGGACAGGTACTATGGCTACACCTTC
CDR3 protein: CASSEDRYYGYTF

clone size: NA
V gene: TRBV6-1
J gene: TRBJ1-2
D gene: NA
CDR3 DNA: TGTGCCAGCAGCGAGACCCCTTACAGTGACTATGGCTACACCTTC
CDR3 protein: CASSETPYSDYGYTF

clone size: NA
V gene: TRBV6-5
J gene: TRBJ1-5
D gene: NA
CDR3 DNA: TGTGCCAGCAGTGAAGATTGGAGTCAGCCCCAGCATTTT
CDR3 protein: CASSEDWSQPQHF

clone size: NA
V gene: TRBV6-5
J gene: TRBJ2-3
D gene: TRBD1
CDR3 DNA: TGTGCCAGCAGTCAAGACAGGGGGCGCCCAGATACGCAGTATTTT
CDR3 protein: CASSQDRGRPDTQYF